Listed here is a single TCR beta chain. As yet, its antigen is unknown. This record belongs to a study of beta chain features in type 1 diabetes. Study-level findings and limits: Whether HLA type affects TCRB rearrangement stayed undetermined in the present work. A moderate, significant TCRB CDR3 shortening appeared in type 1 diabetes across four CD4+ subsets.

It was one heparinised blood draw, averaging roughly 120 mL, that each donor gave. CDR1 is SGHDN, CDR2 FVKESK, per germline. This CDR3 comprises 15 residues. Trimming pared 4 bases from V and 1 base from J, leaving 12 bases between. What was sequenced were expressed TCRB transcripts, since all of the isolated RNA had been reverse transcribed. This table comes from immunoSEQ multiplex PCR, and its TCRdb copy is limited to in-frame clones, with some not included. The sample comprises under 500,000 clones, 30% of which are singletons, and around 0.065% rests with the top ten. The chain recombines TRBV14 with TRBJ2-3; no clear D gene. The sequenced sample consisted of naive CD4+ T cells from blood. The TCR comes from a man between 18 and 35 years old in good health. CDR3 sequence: CASSLLGSGTDTQYF. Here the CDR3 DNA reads TGTGCCAGCAGCCTGTTGGGATCGGGCACAGATACGCAGTATTTT.